The 9 T cell receptor beta chains listed next were all sequenced from one sample in a study of monozygotic twins with inflammatory bowel disease (dated by TCRdb to between 2018 and 2021). The library was built by means of 5' RACE. The sample was run on an Illumina HiSeq 2500. Based on TCRdb reprocessing of the reads, there is one entry per CDR3 protein sequence, and DNA is missing. The sample's clone listing holds about 300,000 distinct CDR3 sequences. The ten largest make up 5.6% of the sample. The sample was blood. The receptors were gathered from a human donor with ulcerative colitis or Crohn's disease, or a healthy co-twin of an affected twin (not recorded which).

The V gene is TRBV6-6, the J gene TRBJ1-5; TCRdb's D gene call, TRBD1, goes unchecked for lack of DNA. Per germline, CDR1 MNHNY and CDR2 SVGAGI (reference sequence). CDR3 size: 14 residues. The CDR3 sequence is CASSYQTGNWPQHF.

The rearrangement uses TRBV12-3 or TRBV12-4 and TRBJ2-7; no DNA is available, so the TRBD1 call from TCRdb remains unchecked. There are 15 residues in the CDR3. The CDR3 here is CASSLAQGQAYEQYF.

This chain connects TRBV6-1 to TRBJ1-5; TCRdb calls TRBD1, which cannot be checked without DNA. Germline CDR1 MNHNS, CDR2 SASEGT. The CDR3 runs to 15 residues. The CDR3 loop reads CASSEVWGSNQPQHF.

The chain links TRBV7-2 to TRBJ2-3; TCRdb's D call, TRBD1, is unchecked because there is no DNA. Germline CDR1 is SGHTA and CDR2 is FQGNSA. This CDR3 region has 15 residues. The CDR3 spells CASRLPTGGADTQYF.

The chain employs TRBV28 and TRBJ1-6; TCRdb picks TRBD1, but there is no DNA to check that call. Germline V gives CDR1 MDHEN, CDR2 SYDVKM. The CDR3 is 15 residues long. CDR3: CASTVGLSYNSPLHF. The variable domain in full, with the rest retrieved from reference TRBV28 and TRBJ1-6, is DVKVTQSSRYLVKRTGEKVFLECVQDMDHENMFWYRQDPGLGLRLIYFSYDVKMKEKGDIPEGYSVSREKKERFSLILESASTNQTSMYLCASTVGLSYNSPLHFGNGTRLTVT.

The rearrangement joins TRBV29-1 to TRBJ2-1; TCRdb calls TRBD1, which cannot be checked without DNA. This CDR3 is 15 amino acids long. Germline V gene sequence: CDR1 SQVTM, CDR2 ANQGSEA. The CDR3 loop is CSVSDGTGGWNEQFF.

The chain's CDR3 is CSATIAGAPANEQFF. The chain is built from TRBV20-1 and TRBJ2-1; the D call of TRBD2 rests on TCRdb alone, since no DNA is present to check it. The CDR3 has 15 amino acids. Per germline, CDR1 DFQATT and CDR2 SNEGSKA (reference sequence).

The V gene is TRBV9, the J gene TRBJ2-1; without DNA, the TCRdb call of TRBD2 cannot be checked. CDR1 is SGDLS and CDR2 is YYNGEE in the germline V gene. There are 15 residues in the CDR3. The CDR3 here is CASSPSAWAYNEQFF.

This chain uses TRBV7-6 with TRBJ2-2; TCRdb calls TRBD2, which cannot be checked without DNA. Germline loops: CDR1 SGHVS, CDR2 FNYEAQ. The CDR3 is made up of 16 amino acids. CDR3 region: CASSSTSGRGTGELFF.